This entry lists 6 T cell receptor beta chains sequenced from one sample in a study of CD8+CD57+ T cells in acquired aplastic anemia. CDR3 and TCR beta VDJ profiling relied on a genomic DNA template. TCRdb analysed the reads with MiXCR anew, one entry per CDR3 protein. The sample carries hundreds of thousands of distinct CDR3 sequences, 60% to 80% recorded once. Input material: sorted CD4+, CD8+, or CD8+CD57+ T cells (not recorded which) from PBMCs. These receptors originate from a human donor in good health, serving as a control.

The V gene is TRBV7-2, the J gene TRBJ2-7, with D uncertain. V lost 5 bases, J lost 6 bases, and 20 bases lay in between. This CDR3 has 15 residues. Germline V gene lookup returns CDR1 SGHTA and CDR2 FQGNSA. This chain's CDR3 is CASSHQASEFIEQYF. The CDR3 DNA follows: TGTGCCAGCAGCCACCAGGCAAGTGAATTTATCGAGCAGTACTTC.

V is TRBV7-2 and J is TRBJ1-4; D remains ambiguous. V dropped 5 bases and J dropped 4 bases, with 14 bases sitting between them. The CDR3 is 15 amino acids. Germline values: CDR1 SGHTA, CDR2 FQGNSA. CDR3 DNA: TGTGCCAGCAGCCCGGTAACAGAACTTAATGAAAAACTGTTTTTT. Protein sequence: CASSPVTELNEKLFF.

V and J are TRBV11-2 and TRBJ2-5, with 8 bases lining up with TRBD2. The CDR3 is 16 amino acids. J gave up 7 bases and V 1 base, and 11 bases lay outside the gene matches. Looked up from germline, CDR1 is SGHAT and CDR2 is FQNNGV. CDR3 sequence (DNA): TGTGCCAGCAGCTTAGGGGGGACTAGGCCTGGGGGGACCCAGTACTTC. Translating gives CASSLGGTRPGGTQYF.

Concerning this clonotype itself: One end of the junction varies from germline; a read error may be responsible. V gene TRBV7-3 combines with J gene TRBJ1-6; tentative D call: TRBD1 (6 bases). Germline V gene lookup returns CDR1 SGHTA and CDR2 FQGTGA. This CDR3 has 14 residues. The CDR3 spells CASSLRGWNSQHHF. The CDR3, as DNA: TGTGCCAGTAGCTTAAGGGGGTGGAATTCCCAGCACCACTTT.

A remark on this clonotype: An end of the junction differs from the germline gene, which may be a read error. V and J are TRBV19 and TRBJ2-3, with D perhaps assigned TRBD1 or TRBD2 (5 bases each). CDR3 length equals 15 residues. Germline assignment: CDR1 LNHDA and CDR2 SQIVND (reference sequence). This chain's CDR3 is CASSIDGARTDGHTF. The CDR3 DNA reads TGTGCCAGTAGTATAGACGGGGCTAGAACAGATGGCCACACCTTT.

The V gene is TRBV19, the J gene TRBJ1-5; 9 bases map to TRBD1. The CDR3 has 17 residues. CDR1 is LNHDA and CDR2 is SQIVND in the germline V gene (reference sequence). The V segment lost 1 base and the J segment 3 bases; nucleotides outside the gene matches: 7. The DNA of the CDR3 is TGTGCCAGTAGTATAGGGGACAGGGCCCGATTCAATCAGCCCCAGCATTTT. It encodes CASSIGDRARFNQPQHF.